Sequencing of this T cell receptor beta chain was carried out in a study of blood T cells in healthy people across ages. Study-wide points: TCR beta diversity, measured per million T cells, fell in a roughly linear way with age. The diversity estimates, figures obtained from one million T cells, were considered underestimates. Whereas aged donors had fewer naive CD4+ cells, long-lived donors had more of them and higher diversity.

A word on this clonotype: The antigen is undetermined.

Germline V gene sequence: CDR1 LGHNA, CDR2 YSLEER. This CDR3 spans 14 amino acids. Trimming took 0 bases from V and 9 from J, leaving 11 bases between them. Primed by a sample-barcoded 5' primer and a J-beta primer mix, a second PCR proceeded for 7 to 11 cycles. TCRdb re-called the 5' RACE reads with MiXCR, one entry per CDR3 protein. The data show roughly 1.9 million distinct CDR3 sequences, more than 35% seen once. Per-sample yields of isolated PBMCs were at least 6 million. Sequencing used blood. This sequence was found in a human donor in good health. The chain carries TRBV4-3 and TRBJ2-2; TRBD1 is a possible D gene (6 bases). This chain's CDR3 is CASSQDRTDWELFF. CDR3 nucleotides: TGCGCCAGCAGCCAAGACCGGACAGATTGGGAGCTGTTTTTT.